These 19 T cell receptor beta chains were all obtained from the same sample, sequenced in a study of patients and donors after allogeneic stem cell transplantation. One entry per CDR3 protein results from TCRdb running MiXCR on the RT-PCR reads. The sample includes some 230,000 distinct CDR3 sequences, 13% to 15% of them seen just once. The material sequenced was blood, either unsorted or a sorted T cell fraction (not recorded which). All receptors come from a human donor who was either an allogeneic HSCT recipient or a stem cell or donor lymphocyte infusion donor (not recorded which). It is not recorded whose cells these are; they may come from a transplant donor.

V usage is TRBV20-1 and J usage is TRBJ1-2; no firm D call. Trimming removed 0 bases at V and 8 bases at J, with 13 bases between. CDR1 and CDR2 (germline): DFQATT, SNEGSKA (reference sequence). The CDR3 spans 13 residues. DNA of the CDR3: TGCAGTGCTAGAGAGCCACTCTTTTTGGGCTACACCTTC. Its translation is CSAREPLFLGYTF.

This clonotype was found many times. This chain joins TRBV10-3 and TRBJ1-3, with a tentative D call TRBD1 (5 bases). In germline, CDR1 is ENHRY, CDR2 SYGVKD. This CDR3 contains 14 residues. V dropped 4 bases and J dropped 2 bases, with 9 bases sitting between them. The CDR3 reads CAISVGGAGNTIYF. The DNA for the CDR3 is TGTGCCATCAGTGTCGGAGGGGCTGGAAACACCATATATTTT.

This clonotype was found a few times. CDR3 region: CASSEEPRGAGELFF. CDR3 DNA: TGTGCCAGCAGCGAGGAGCCTCGCGGCGCCGGGGAGCTGTTTTTT. V and J are TRBV9 and TRBJ2-2; D remains ambiguous. The V gene lost 3 bases and the J gene lost 6 bases, with 15 bases spanning the gap. CDR3 length: 15 residues. Germline values: CDR1 SGDLS, CDR2 YYNGEE.

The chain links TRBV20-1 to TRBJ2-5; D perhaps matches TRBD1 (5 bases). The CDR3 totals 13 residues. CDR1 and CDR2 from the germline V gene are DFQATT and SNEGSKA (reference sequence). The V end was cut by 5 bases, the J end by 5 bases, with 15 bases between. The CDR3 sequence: CSAGWGVRETQYF. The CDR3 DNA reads TGCAGTGCTGGTTGGGGCGTAAGGGAGACCCAGTACTTC.

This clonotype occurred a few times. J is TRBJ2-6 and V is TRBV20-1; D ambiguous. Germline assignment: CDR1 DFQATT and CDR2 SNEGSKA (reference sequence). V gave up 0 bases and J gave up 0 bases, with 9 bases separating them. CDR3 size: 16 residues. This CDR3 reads CSARDFSLSGANVLTF. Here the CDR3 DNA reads TGCAGTGCTAGAGATTTTAGCCTCTCTGGGGCCAACGTCCTGACTTTC.

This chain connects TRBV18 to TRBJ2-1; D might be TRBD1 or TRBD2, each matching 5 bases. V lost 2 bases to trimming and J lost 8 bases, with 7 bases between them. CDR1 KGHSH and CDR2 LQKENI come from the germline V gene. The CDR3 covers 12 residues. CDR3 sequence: CASSPLGDEQFF. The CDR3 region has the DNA TGTGCCAGCTCACCATTGGGGGATGAGCAGTTCTTC.

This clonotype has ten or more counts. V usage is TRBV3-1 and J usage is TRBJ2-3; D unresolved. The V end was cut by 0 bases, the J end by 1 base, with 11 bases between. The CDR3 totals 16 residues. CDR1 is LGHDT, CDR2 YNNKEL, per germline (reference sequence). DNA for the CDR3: TGTGCCAGCAGCCAAGATACGACCCGCGGCACAGATACGCAGTATTTT. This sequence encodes CASSQDTTRGTDTQYF.

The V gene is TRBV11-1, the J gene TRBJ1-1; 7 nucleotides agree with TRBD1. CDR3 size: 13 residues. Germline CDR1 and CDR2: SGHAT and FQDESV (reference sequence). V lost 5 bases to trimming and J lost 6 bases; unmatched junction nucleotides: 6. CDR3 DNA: TGTGCCAGCAGCCAGGACAGGTTGGCTGAAGCTTTCTTT. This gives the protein CASSQDRLAEAFF.

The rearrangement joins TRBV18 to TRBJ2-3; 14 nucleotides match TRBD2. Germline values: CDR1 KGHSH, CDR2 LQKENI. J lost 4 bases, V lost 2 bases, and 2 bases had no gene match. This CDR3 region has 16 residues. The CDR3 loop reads CASSPRLAGGPDTQYF. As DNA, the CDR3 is TGTGCCAGCTCACCAAGACTAGCGGGGGGGCCAGATACGCAGTATTTT. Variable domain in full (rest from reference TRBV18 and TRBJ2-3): NAGVMQNPRHLVRRRGQEARLRCSPMKGHSHVYWYRQLPEEGLKFMVYLQKENIIDESGMPKERFSAEFPKEGPSILRIQQVVRGDSAAYFCASSPRLAGGPDTQYFGPGTRLTVL.

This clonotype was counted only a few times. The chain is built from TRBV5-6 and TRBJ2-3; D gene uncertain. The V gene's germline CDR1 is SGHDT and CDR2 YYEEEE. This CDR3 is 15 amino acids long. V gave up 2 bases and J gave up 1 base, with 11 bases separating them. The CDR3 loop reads CASSFSLKGTDTQYF. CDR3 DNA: TGTGCCAGCAGCTTCTCCCTAAAAGGCACAGATACGCAGTATTTT.

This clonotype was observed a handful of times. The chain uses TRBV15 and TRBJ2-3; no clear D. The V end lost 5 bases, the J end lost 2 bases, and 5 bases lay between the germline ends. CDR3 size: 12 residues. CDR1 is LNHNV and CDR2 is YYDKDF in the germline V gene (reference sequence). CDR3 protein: CATSGNTDTQYF. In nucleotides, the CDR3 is TGTGCCACCAGCGGAAACACAGATACGCAGTATTTT.

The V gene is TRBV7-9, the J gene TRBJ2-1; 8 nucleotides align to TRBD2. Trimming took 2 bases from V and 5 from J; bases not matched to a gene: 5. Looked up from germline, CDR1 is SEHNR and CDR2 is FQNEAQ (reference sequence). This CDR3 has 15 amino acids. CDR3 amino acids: CASSLLAGKDNEQFF. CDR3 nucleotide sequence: TGTGCCAGCAGCTTACTAGCGGGCAAAGACAATGAGCAGTTCTTC.

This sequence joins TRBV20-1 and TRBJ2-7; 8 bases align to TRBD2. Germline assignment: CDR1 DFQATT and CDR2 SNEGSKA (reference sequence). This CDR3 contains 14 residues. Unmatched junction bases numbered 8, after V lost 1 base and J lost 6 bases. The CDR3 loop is CSARVPAGEVEQYF. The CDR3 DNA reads TGCAGTGCTAGAGTTCCAGCGGGGGAGGTCGAGCAGTACTTC.

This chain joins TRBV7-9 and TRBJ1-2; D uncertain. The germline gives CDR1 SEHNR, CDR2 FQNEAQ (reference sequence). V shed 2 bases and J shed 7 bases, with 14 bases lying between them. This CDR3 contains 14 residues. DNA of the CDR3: TGTGCCAGCAGCTTAAACGTGGACGCTGGTGGCTACACCTTC. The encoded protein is CASSLNVDAGGYTF.

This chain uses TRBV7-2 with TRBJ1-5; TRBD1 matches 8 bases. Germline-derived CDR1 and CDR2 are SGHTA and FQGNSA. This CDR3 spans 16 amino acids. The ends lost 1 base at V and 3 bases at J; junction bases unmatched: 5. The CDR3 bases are TGTGCCAGCAGCTTAGGGGGACAGGTAAACAATCAGCCCCAGCATTTT. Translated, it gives CASSLGGQVNNQPQHF.

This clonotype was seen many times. This CDR3 reads CSARPDGDSPLHF. The CDR3 DNA reads TGCAGTGCTCGACCTGACGGGGATTCACCCCTCCACTTT. This sequence joins TRBV20-1 and TRBJ1-6; D uncertain. In germline, CDR1 is DFQATT, CDR2 SNEGSKA (reference sequence). V was cut by 5 bases and J by 8 bases, with 13 bases left in between. This CDR3 region has 13 residues.

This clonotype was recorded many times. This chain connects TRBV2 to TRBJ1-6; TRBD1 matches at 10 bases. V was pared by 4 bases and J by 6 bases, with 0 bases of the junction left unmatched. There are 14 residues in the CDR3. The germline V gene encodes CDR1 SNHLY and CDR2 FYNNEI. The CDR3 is CASSGDRGNSPLHF. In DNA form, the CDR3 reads TGTGCCAGCAGTGGGGACAGGGGTAATTCACCCCTCCACTTT. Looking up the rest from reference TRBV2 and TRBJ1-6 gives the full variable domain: EPEVTQTPSHQVTQMGQEVILRCVPISNHLYFYWYRQILGQKVEFLVSFYNNEISEKSEIFDDQFSVERPDGSNFTLKIRSTKLEDSAMYFCASSGDRGNSPLHFGNGTRLTVT.

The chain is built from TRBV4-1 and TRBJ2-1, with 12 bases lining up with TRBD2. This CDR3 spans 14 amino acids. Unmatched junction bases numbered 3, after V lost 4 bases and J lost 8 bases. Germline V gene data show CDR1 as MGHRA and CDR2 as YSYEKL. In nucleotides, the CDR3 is TGCGCCAGCAGCCGACTAGCGGGAGCCCATGAGCAGTTCTTC. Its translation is CASSRLAGAHEQFF.

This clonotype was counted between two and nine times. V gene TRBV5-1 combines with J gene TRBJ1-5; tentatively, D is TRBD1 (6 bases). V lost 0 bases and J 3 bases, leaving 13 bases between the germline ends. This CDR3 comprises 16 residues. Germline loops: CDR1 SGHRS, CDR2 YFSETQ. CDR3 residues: CASSLVGGGSNQPQHF. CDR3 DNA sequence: TGCGCCAGCAGCTTGGTAGGGGGGGGCTCCAATCAGCCCCAGCATTTT.